This TCR beta chain was obtained from a study of a mutant IDH1 vaccine in newly diagnosed glioma (dated by TCRdb to the early 2020s). About the investigation overall: Vaccination started 4-6 weeks after radiotherapy alone, or was given together with temozolomide cycles in the groups whose treatment included chemotherapy. Peripheral blood samples were drawn at six visits, namely V03 (baseline), V05, V07, V10, V12 and V13. Before enrollment, patients had received standard therapy of radiotherapy alone, temozolomide alone, or radiochemotherapy with temozolomide; most received the combination. For exploratory analyses, about 25 treated patients had longitudinal TCRB deep sequencing done wherever samples were available. The week-35 safety follow-up took place at visit V12, and the week-47 end of study took place at visit V13. Of the roughly 31 treated patients, approximately 62% were male and 37.5% were female, and the mean age was approximately 40 years. Study-wide findings and limitations: It was noted by the authors that analyses of patient blood samples could not be reproduced owing to sample limitations. Pseudoprogression appeared unrelated to alterations in the top peripheral T cell clonotypes detected by TCRB sequencing. Immune responses induced by the vaccine were seen in approximately 92% of patients across multiple MHC alleles. Availability determined which PBMC samples were chosen for TCRB deep sequencing.

For this clone: Which antigen it targets is not known. Nothing much larger sits one base from this clone, and base qualities are not available.

Reading the label with the study, this specimen's time point is: week 47, end of study. A 20-mer mutant IDH1 peptide at 300 micrograms in Montanide made up each vaccine dose, which was injected subcutaneously together with topical imiquimod. Eight vaccinations were administered to patients in weeks 1, 3, 5, 7, 11, 15, 19 and 23, corresponding to visits V03 through V10. Donors had newly diagnosed WHO grade 3 or 4 IDH1-mutant astrocytomas with loss of nuclear ATRX. The samples were drawn from NOA16, a multicentre, single-arm, open-label phase I trial in Germany that tested a mutant IDH1 peptide vaccine in humans for the first time. Genomic DNA for TCRB sequencing was extracted from EDTA blood using the DNeasy Blood and Tissue Kit. The library came from the immunoSEQ multiplex PCR assay. The hsTCRB Kit was used according to the manufacturer's protocol to amplify rearranged TCR beta chain sequences. An Illumina MiSeq was used to sequence the TCRB libraries. Per the authors' processing: The proprietary platform of the kit vendor was used for demultiplexing, trimming and gene mapping. TCRdb mirrors the immuneACCESS table, restricted to in-frame sequences. Some clones are absent from its copies; in checked studies, under half trace to an unresolved V gene, and the reason for the others is unknown. V and J calls plus clone size are reproduced from that table; the DNA served to infer D and trimming. Recorded for this sample are some 60,000 clones; roughly four fifths of them occurred a single time. 3.8% of the sample lies in the top ten.

Trimming leaves V shorter by 11 bases and J shorter by 2 bases, with the junction holding 11 bases beyond the gene matches. Its CDR3 holds 15 amino acids, cysteine through phenylalanine. The sequence is cut down to CDR3 DNA, 45 bases in frame from base 1. CDR1 and CDR2 are read off the germline V gene as MDHEN and SYDVKM. Rearrangement joined TRBV28 to TRBJ1-2, and 10 bases in between align with TRBD1. This TCR came from a man aged 30-40 years with glioma. Sequenced material: PBMCs, taken from a glioma patient whose treatment included an IDH1 peptide vaccine. The base sequence is TGTGCCGTGGAGGGGGGGACAGGGGCGAACTATGGCTACACCTTC. Its product reads: CAVEGGTGANYGYTF.